This T cell receptor beta chain appears in the sequencing data of a study of OX40 agonist ivuxolimab in advanced cancers. This CDR3 is built from 18 residues. V shed 3 bases and J 3 bases; nucleotides not matched to a gene: 10. Germline lookup yields CDR1 MDHEN and CDR2 SYDVKM. Repertoires were generated with immunoSEQ multiplex PCR, while TCRdb's copy carries only in-frame clones and drops some. In the table there are tens of thousands of clones, around 89% of which are singletons. There are a few counts of this clone. The specimen comprised CD4+ or CD8+ T cells sorted from blood, sampled in a trial of the OX40 agonist ivuxolimab. The gene calls are TRBV28 and TRBJ2-6; 8 bases are shared with TRBD1. The sequence derives from an adult with an advanced solid tumor such as melanoma, head and neck, liver or kidney cancer. The CDR3 region is CASSLSTGGRRGANVLTF. The CDR3 DNA is TGTGCCAGCAGTTTGTCAACAGGGGGTCGTCGTGGGGCCAACGTCCTGACTTTC.